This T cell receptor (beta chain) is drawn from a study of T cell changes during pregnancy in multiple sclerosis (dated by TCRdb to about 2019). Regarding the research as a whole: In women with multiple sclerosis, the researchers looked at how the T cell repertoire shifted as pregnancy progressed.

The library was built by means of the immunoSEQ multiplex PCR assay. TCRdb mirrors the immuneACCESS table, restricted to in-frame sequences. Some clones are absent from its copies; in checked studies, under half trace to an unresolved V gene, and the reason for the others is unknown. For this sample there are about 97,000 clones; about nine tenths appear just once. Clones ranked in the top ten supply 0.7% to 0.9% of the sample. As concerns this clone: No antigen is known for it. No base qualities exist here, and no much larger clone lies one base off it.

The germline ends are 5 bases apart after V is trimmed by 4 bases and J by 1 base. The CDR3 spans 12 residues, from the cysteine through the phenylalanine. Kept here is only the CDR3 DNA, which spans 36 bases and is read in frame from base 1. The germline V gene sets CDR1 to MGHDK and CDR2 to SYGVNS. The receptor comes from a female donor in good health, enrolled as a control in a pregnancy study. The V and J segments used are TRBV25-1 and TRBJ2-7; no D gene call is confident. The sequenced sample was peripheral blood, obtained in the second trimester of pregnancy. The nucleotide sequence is TGTGCCAGCAGTGTGAGTTCCTACGAGCAGTACTTC. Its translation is CASSVSSYEQYF.